This TCR beta chain was identified during a study of T cell responses to AZD1222 COVID-19 vaccine. Study outcomes and limitations: At study baseline, merely a handful of AZD1222 recipients were seropositive. Nearly half of spike-specific TCRs reportedly go after variant regions that carry no mutations.

Clones were sequenced by immunoSEQ multiplex PCR, and TCRdb holds only the in-frame ones, with some missing. The sample yields around 83,000 clones, approximately 90% seen once. Trimming took off 0 bases at V and 7 bases at J, with 7 bases between the two ends. CDR3 length: 13 amino acids. Germline CDR1 and CDR2: MNHEY and SVGAGI. Of note for this clone: Its antigen is still unknown.

The starting material was peripheral blood, obtained 28 days after the second AZD1222 dose. The TCR sequence derives from an adult who received the AZD1222 COVID-19 vaccine. V usage is TRBV6-5 and J usage is TRBJ1-5; no clear D. CDR3 sequence reads: CASSYSPGQPQHF. As DNA, the CDR3 is TGTGCCAGCAGTTACTCGCCAGGACAGCCCCAGCATTTT.